This T cell receptor (beta chain) was profiled in a study of CD8 T cells in ankylosing spondylitis. Whole-study results and caveats: Peripheral blood held disease-linked clones only at relatively low frequency, and these were CD8+. Enrichment of disease-linked clones was reportedly significant in matched ankylosing spondylitis synovial fluid. The study identified a TCR beta motif of under ten highly homologous variants that appeared characteristic of ankylosing spondylitis blood. Earlier authors reported some of these motif variants in reactive arthritis synovial fluid and blood.

The length of the CDR3 is 16 residues. The V end was cut by 4 bases, the J end by 0 bases, with 12 bases between. Germline V lookup: CDR1 KGHDR, CDR2 SFDVKD. TCRdb used MiXCR to reprocess the 5' RACE reads, holding one entry per CDR3 protein. The data contain a few hundred thousand distinct CDR3 sequences, 6.5% to 10% of them singletons. This clonotype was found many times. The antigen remains undetermined. The source of this sequence is a male donor with ankylosing spondylitis. The chain combines TRBV24-1 with TRBJ2-1; D is tentatively TRBD1 or TRBD2 (5 bases each). The sequencing sample was made of blood, either unsorted or a sorted T cell fraction (not recorded which). CDR3 nucleotides: TGTGCCACCAGTGACCTGAGGGGAAGCTCCTACAATGAGCAGTTCTTC. This encodes CATSDLRGSSYNEQFF.